This T cell receptor (beta chain) was recovered during a study of T cells in Graves' hyperthyroidism and ophthalmopathy. Exclusions: uncontrolled infection, other autoimmune disease, pregnancy, lactation. Amplification yielded TCR beta CDR3 regions, with RNA transcripts as the source. Primed by the HTBI set, a first-round RT-PCR was run on the TCR CDR3. TCRdb analysed the multiplex PCR reads with MiXCR anew, one entry per CDR3 protein. The data contain some 510,000 distinct CDR3 sequences, under 60% of them singletons. The germline gives CDR1 DFQATT, CDR2 SNEGSKA (reference sequence). The CDR3 is made up of 13 amino acids. V lost 5 bases and J 0 bases, leaving 8 bases between the germline ends.

This sequence was found in a woman aged 18-35 years with Graves' hyperthyroidism. The J gene is TRBJ1-3, the V gene TRBV20-1, with no clear D. The sample consisted of peripheral blood or thyroid tissue (not recorded which). The CDR3 sequence is CSAQRDSGNTIYF. The CDR3 coding sequence is TGCAGTGCTCAGCGCGACTCTGGAAACACCATATATTTT.